This TCR beta chain was identified during a study of T cells after yellow fever vaccination. The study's findings and limits: The study re-detected most primary-vaccination clones after the booster (approximately 97% CD4, around 89% CD8). Though it reached lower strength, the secondary response hit its peak faster, day 5 versus 15. There was a small share of clonotypes that showed up in both the CD4 and CD8 compartments.

A few counts support this clonotype. Its antigen is as yet unknown. Generation of TCR cDNA used 5'RACE template switching (which added a universal primer site and UMIs). TCRdb analysed the 5' RACE reads with MiXCR anew, one entry per CDR3 protein. In the table there are hundreds of thousands of distinct CDR3 sequences, roughly 8% of which are singletons. Germline CDR1 reads LNHDA; CDR2 reads SQIVND (reference sequence). The CDR3 spans 14 residues. Losses at the gene ends were 3 bases for V and 9 bases for J; bases not matched to a gene: 10. Material: PBMCs, obtained about 41 days after the first yellow fever vaccination. This sequence originates from a man aged 18 to 30 who received the YFV17D yellow fever vaccine. V usage is TRBV19 and J usage is TRBJ1-1; 7 bases align to TRBD1. CDR3 residues: CASSIGGGAAQAFF. DNA of the CDR3: TGTGCCAGTAGTATTGGAGGGGGCGCGGCTCAAGCTTTCTTT.